These 8 T cell receptor beta chains were sequenced from one sample in a study of early T cells in non-severe SARS-CoV-2 infection. Via MiXCR, TCRdb re-called the 5' RACE reads, giving one row per CDR3 protein. In the table there are around 30,000 distinct CDR3 sequences, roughly 6% of which are singletons. Sequenced sample: whole blood. The receptors stem from an adult who was a healthcare worker with PCR-confirmed SARS-CoV-2 infection or an uninfected control (not recorded which).

The table lists this clonotype with many counts. The CDR3 sequence: CASSKFRDSYPYEQYF. The CDR3 coding sequence is TGTGCCAGCAGCAAGTTCCGGGACAGCTATCCCTACGAGCAGTACTTC. The V and J genes are TRBV5-6 and TRBJ2-7; 7 positions agree with TRBD1. This CDR3 is built from 16 residues. V was pared by 4 bases and J by 2 bases, with 12 bases of the junction left unmatched. Germline CDR1 reads SGHDT; CDR2 reads YYEEEE.

Ten or more counts support this clonotype. The chain joins TRBV7-9 to TRBJ2-6; 7 positions agree with TRBD1. The trim removed 5 bases at V and 0 bases at J, leaving 4 bases unmatched. The CDR3 is made up of 16 amino acids. Per germline, CDR1 SEHNR and CDR2 FQNEAQ (reference sequence). CDR3 region: CASSRDSHSGANVLTF. CDR3 DNA sequence: TGTGCCAGCAGCAGGGACAGCCACTCTGGGGCCAACGTCCTGACTTTC.

The CDR3 reads CASSAFSPTKYGNTIYF. CDR3 in DNA: TGTGCCAGCAGCGCCTTTTCCCCGACAAAGTATGGAAACACCATATATTTT. The J gene is TRBJ1-3, the V gene TRBV9; no definite D call. V lost 3 bases and J lost 3, with 19 bases in between. This CDR3 contains 17 residues. Germline V gene lookup returns CDR1 SGDLS and CDR2 YYNGEE.

V usage is TRBV4-2 and J usage is TRBJ1-4; TRBD1 aligns across 7 bases. Per germline, CDR1 LGHNA and CDR2 YNFKEQ. V was clipped by 1 base and J by 4 bases; unmatched bases: 9. CDR3 length: 17 residues. CDR3 DNA sequence: TGTGCCAGCAGCCAAGCCACCCAGGGGGTAGATAATGAAAAACTGTTTTTT. Residues: CASSQATQGVDNEKLFF.

This clonotype was counted a few times. The rearrangement joins TRBV28 to TRBJ2-7, with 8 bases lining up with TRBD2. The CDR3 has 13 residues. The J segment lost 2 bases and the V segment lost 6 bases, leaving 3 bases of the junction unmatched. CDR1 is MDHEN and CDR2 is SYDVKM in the germline V gene. This CDR3 reads CASSPGGAYEQYF. The DNA for the CDR3 is TGTGCCAGCAGCCCCGGGGGGGCCTACGAGCAGTACTTC.

This clonotype was counted ten times or more. One end of the junction varies from germline; a read error may be responsible. The rearrangement joins TRBV24-1 to TRBJ2-2, with D maybe TRBD1 (5 bases). Per germline, CDR1 KGHDR and CDR2 SFDVKD. The CDR3 length is 13 residues. The CDR3 protein is CATSGQPTGELFF. The DNA of the CDR3 is TGTGCCACTAGTGGACAACCCACCGGGGAGCTGTTTTTT.

This clonotype was observed many times. The chain joins TRBV4-2 to TRBJ2-7; D is unresolved. Between the trimmed V and J ends, which lost 0 bases and 3 bases, there was a span of 12 bases. The CDR3 spans 15 residues. The germline V gene has CDR1 LGHNA and CDR2 YNFKEQ. CDR3 DNA sequence: TGTGCCAGCAGCCAAGATTATACCGGATACTACGAGCAGTACTTC. This encodes CASSQDYTGYYEQYF.

This clonotype was found many times. The chain employs TRBV28 and TRBJ1-2; D remains ambiguous. CDR3 length: 13 residues. The germline CDR1 and CDR2 sequences are MDHEN and SYDVKM. Trimming shortened V by 10 bases and J by 4 bases, and 16 bases separated the two germline ends. CDR3 sequence (DNA): TGTGCCACGACGGACGCTAGGACCTATGGCTACACCTTC. It encodes CATTDARTYGYTF.